This T cell receptor (beta chain) comes out of a study of blood T cell repertoires in COVID-19. Measured with immunoSEQ multiplex PCR; TCRdb has only the in-frame clones, and not every one. The sample consists of 55,000 to 75,000 clones, around nine tenths of them appearing once. V was shortened by 4 bases and J by 0 bases, with 7 bases between the two germline ends. The CDR3 covers 14 residues. Germline V lookup: CDR1 LNHDA, CDR2 SQIVND (reference sequence). Sample: peripheral blood. The receptor's source is a human donor with active COVID-19. The donor label of this sample is uncertain. The chain joins TRBV19 to TRBJ1-5, with D possibly TRBD1 on 6 matching bases. The CDR3 nucleotides are TGTGCCAGTAGTACGACAGGTAGCAATCAGCCCCAGCATTTT. This encodes CASSTTGSNQPQHF.